The clone carrying this T cell receptor (beta chain) was recorded only once. No antigen is known for it. Looked up from germline, CDR1 is SGHTS and CDR2 is YDEGEE. V lost 4 bases and J 2 bases, leaving 14 bases between the germline ends. The CDR3 runs 15 residues. This sample is drawn from a study of OX40 agonist ivuxolimab in advanced cancers. Study overall: Patients were treated with intravenous ivuxolimab, dosed at 0.01 to 10 mg/kg and infused every 2 weeks. Study conclusions and caveats: Relatively little clonal expansion, among the lowest observed, appeared in partial responders at 0.1-3.0 mg/kg.

Clones were sequenced by immunoSEQ multiplex PCR, and TCRdb holds only the in-frame ones, with some missing. The profile shows more than 25,000 clones, about 84% of them singletons. The chain uses TRBV5-8 and TRBJ2-3; D possibly uses TRBD1 or TRBD2 (5 bases each). This TCR derives from an adult with an advanced solid tumor such as melanoma, head and neck, liver or kidney cancer. Sequencing used CD4+ or CD8+ T cells sorted from blood, obtained in a trial of the OX40 agonist ivuxolimab. The DNA for the CDR3 is TGTGCCAGCAGCCGGGGACCGACTAACACAGATACGCAGTATTTT. It codes for CASSRGPTNTDTQYF.